These T cell receptor beta chains were read from a single sample in a study of cytomegalovirus exposure and HLA in healthy donors. Generated by immunoSEQ multiplex PCR, the TCRdb table keeps only in-frame clones and is missing some. The sample holds around 200,000 clones, around three quarters seen once. The sequencing sample was made of PBMCs. The source of these receptors is a man aged 30 to 39 in good health and CMV-seronegative. CDR3s include the opening cysteine and the closing phenylalanine or tryptophan. The order of the fields is V gene, D gene, J gene, clone size, CDR3 DNA, CDR3 protein. The D gene is left open where the match is weak. A row's size may be missing; if present it is once, few, many or a size class.

V gene: TRBV7-2; D gene: TRBD2; J gene: TRBJ2-6; clone size: -; CDR3 DNA: TGTGCCAGCAGCTTAGTGGGGGGGGTGATTGGGGCCAACGTCCTGACTTTC; CDR3 protein: CASSLVGGVIGANVLTF
V gene: TRBV7-8; D gene: TRBD1; J gene: TRBJ2-1; clone size: -; CDR3 DNA: TGTGCCAGCAGCTACGGGACAGGGGCCTACAATGAGCAGTTCTTC; CDR3 protein: CASSYGTGAYNEQFF
V gene: TRBV27; D gene: -; J gene: TRBJ1-1; clone size: few; CDR3 DNA: TGTGCCAGCAGTTTATCGCCGGGGAACACTGAAGCTTTCTTT; CDR3 protein: CASSLSPGNTEAFF
V gene: TRBV6-4; D gene: TRBD2; J gene: TRBJ2-1; clone size: -; CDR3 DNA: TGTGCCAGCAGTGAAGGGACTAGGAAGTTCTTC; CDR3 protein: CASSEGTRKFF
V gene: TRBV15; D gene: TRBD1; J gene: TRBJ2-7; clone size: -; CDR3 DNA: TGTGCCACCAGCCAGGGGGAAGAGCACTACGAGCAGTACTTC; CDR3 protein: CATSQGEEHYEQYF
V gene: TRBV9; D gene: TRBD2; J gene: TRBJ2-5; clone size: -; CDR3 DNA: TGTGCCAGCAGCTACCGGGGGGTAAGGGAGACCCAGTACTTC; CDR3 protein: CASSYRGVRETQYF
V gene: TRBV7-2; D gene: TRBD2; J gene: TRBJ2-1; clone size: -; CDR3 DNA: TGTGCCCAAGCGGGAGGCCCCTACAATGAGCAGTTCTTC; CDR3 protein: CAQAGGPYNEQFF
V gene: TRBV2; D gene: -; J gene: TRBJ2-5; clone size: -; CDR3 DNA: TGTGCCAGCAGTTATGGTAGAGAGACCCAGTACTTC; CDR3 protein: CASSYGRETQYF
V gene: TRBV19; D gene: -; J gene: TRBJ1-2; clone size: -; CDR3 DNA: TGTGCCAGTAGTATGGGTTCATGGGCAACGAACTATGGCTACACCTTC; CDR3 protein: CASSMGSWATNYGYTF
V gene: TRBV2; D gene: TRBD1; J gene: TRBJ2-7; clone size: -; CDR3 DNA: TGTGCCAGCAGTGTGGTACAGGGGGGCCCCTACGAGCAGTACTTC; CDR3 protein: CASSVVQGGPYEQYF
V gene: TRBV6-5; D gene: -; J gene: TRBJ1-5; clone size: -; CDR3 DNA: TGTGCCAGCAGGGAGTGGTTGGCGAGCAATCAGCCCCAGCATTTT; CDR3 protein: CASREWLASNQPQHF
V gene: TRBV6-1; D gene: -; J gene: TRBJ1-5; clone size: -; CDR3 DNA: TGTGCCAGCAGCGAACCCGAGGCAAGCAATCAGCCCCAGCATTTT; CDR3 protein: CASSEPEASNQPQHF
V gene: TRBV28; D gene: -; J gene: TRBJ2-7; clone size: -; CDR3 DNA: TGTGCCAGCAGTTTACGCGGGTACGAGCAGTACTTC; CDR3 protein: CASSLRGYEQYF
V gene: TRBV5-1; D gene: -; J gene: TRBJ2-1; clone size: -; CDR3 DNA: TGCGCCAGCAGCTTGGTCCCTAGTCCGGAGCAGTTCTTC; CDR3 protein: CASSLVPSPEQFF
V gene: TRBV5-1; D gene: -; J gene: TRBJ2-1; clone size: -; CDR3 DNA: TGCGCCAGCAGCTTGGCCGCAGGGAAGAAGATCGGGCAGTTCTTC; CDR3 protein: CASSLAAGKKIGQFF
V gene: TRBV7-9; D gene: -; J gene: TRBJ2-2; clone size: once; CDR3 DNA: TGTGCCAGCAGCTTCATGAACACCGGGGAGCTGTTTTTT; CDR3 protein: CASSFMNTGELFF
V gene: TRBV7-9; D gene: TRBD1; J gene: TRBJ2-7; clone size: few; CDR3 DNA: TGTGCCAGCAGCCCAAGGGGGCGGGACGAGCAGTACTTC; CDR3 protein: CASSPRGRDEQYF
V gene: TRBV7-8; D gene: TRBD2; J gene: TRBJ2-4; clone size: -; CDR3 DNA: TGTGCCAGCAGCCTAAGCACCGGGACTAGCGGGGCGGTAGCCAAAAACATTCAGTACTTC; CDR3 protein: CASSLSTGTSGAVAKNIQYF
V gene: TRBV11-3; D gene: -; J gene: TRBJ2-2; clone size: -; CDR3 DNA: TGTGCCAGCAGCTTTGGTGAGGCCGGGGAGCTGTTTTTT; CDR3 protein: CASSFGEAGELFF
V gene: TRBV27; D gene: TRBD2; J gene: TRBJ2-1; clone size: -; CDR3 DNA: TGTGCCAGCAGTGCTACTAGCGGGACTCACAATGAGCAGTTCTTC; CDR3 protein: CASSATSGTHNEQFF
V gene: TRBV14; D gene: TRBD2; J gene: TRBJ2-5; clone size: -; CDR3 DNA: TGTGCCAGCAGCCAAGAATTTGGCGGGAGGACCATCGAGACCCAGTACTTC; CDR3 protein: CASSQEFGGRTIETQYF
V gene: TRBV27; D gene: -; J gene: TRBJ2-7; clone size: -; CDR3 DNA: TGTGCCAGCAGTTACGCTATGGGAGGACCACCCGTCGAGCAGTACTTC; CDR3 protein: CASSYAMGGPPVEQYF
V gene: TRBV5-1; D gene: -; J gene: TRBJ1-2; clone size: once; CDR3 DNA: TGCGCCAGCAGCTTGGAACAGATTAACTATGGCTACACCTTC; CDR3 protein: CASSLEQINYGYTF
V gene: TRBV5-1; D gene: TRBD2; J gene: TRBJ2-3; clone size: -; CDR3 DNA: TGCGCCAGCAGCCCAGCGGGAATAGATACGCAGTATTTT; CDR3 protein: CASSPAGIDTQYF
V gene: TRBV2; D gene: -; J gene: TRBJ2-3; clone size: -; CDR3 DNA: TGTGCCAGCAGCGCAGGGTCTACGCAGTATTTT; CDR3 protein: CASSAGSTQYF
V gene: TRBV7-2; D gene: -; J gene: TRBJ2-7; clone size: -; CDR3 DNA: TGTGCCAGCAGCTTAGGGGGGTGGGAGGACGAGCAGTACTTC; CDR3 protein: CASSLGGWEDEQYF
V gene: TRBV6-5; D gene: -; J gene: TRBJ2-2; clone size: -; CDR3 DNA: TGTGCCAGCAGTTACAAACCAGGGAATACCGGGGAGCTGTTTTTT; CDR3 protein: CASSYKPGNTGELFF
V gene: TRBV27; D gene: TRBD2; J gene: TRBJ2-2; clone size: -; CDR3 DNA: TGTGCCAGCAGCCTAGCGGGACTAACGAACACCGGGGAGCTGTTTTTT; CDR3 protein: CASSLAGLTNTGELFF
V gene: TRBV19; D gene: TRBD2; J gene: TRBJ2-7; clone size: -; CDR3 DNA: TGTGCCAGTAGTATAGATCAGGGACTAGCGGGCCACGAGCAGTACTTC; CDR3 protein: CASSIDQGLAGHEQYF
V gene: TRBV5-4; D gene: TRBD1; J gene: TRBJ2-7; clone size: -; CDR3 DNA: TGTGCCAGCACCGGGACCGGGACAGGGCCCAACGAGCAGTACTTC; CDR3 protein: CASTGTGTGPNEQYF
V gene: TRBV28; D gene: -; J gene: TRBJ2-5; clone size: -; CDR3 DNA: TGTGCCAGCAGTGAGATAGCGGGACAGGGAGGGGAGACCCAGTACTTC; CDR3 protein: CASSEIAGQGGETQYF